The 18 T cell receptor beta chains presented below share a single source sample, sequenced in a study of blood T cell repertoires in COVID-19. Measured with immunoSEQ multiplex PCR; TCRdb has only the in-frame clones, and not every one. Of 200,000 to 300,000 clones listed, approximately 89% are singletons. The sequenced sample consisted of PBMCs or T cells enriched from blood (not recorded which). The receptors come from a woman between 18 and 29 years old who had recovered from COVID-19.

The V call is TRBV28, the J call TRBJ1-4, with D possibly being TRBD1 (5 bases). Deletions cut 10 bases from V and 8 bases from J, with 14 bases between. The CDR3 has 12 residues. Germline V lookup: CDR1 MDHEN, CDR2 SYDVKM. The CDR3 sequence is CATGGVAEKLFF. The CDR3 coding sequence is TGTGCCACCGGAGGGGTCGCGGAAAAACTGTTTTTT.

Only one count was recorded for this clone. Within the sample, other DNA sequences also encode this same CDR3. The chain uses TRBV5-4 and TRBJ1-2; a weak D match, TRBD1 (6 bases). The CDR3 runs to 13 residues. Trimming stripped 0 bases from V and 3 bases from J, with 6 bases between. In germline, CDR1 is SGHNT, CDR2 YYREEE (reference sequence). In DNA, the CDR3 is TGTGCCAGCAGCTTGGACAGGGACTATGGCTACACCTTC. It yields the protein CASSLDRDYGYTF.

This clone was observed a handful of times. In nucleotides, the CDR3 is TGTGCCAGCAGATCCGGTGCGGGTAATTCACCCCTCCACTTT. This translates into CASRSGAGNSPLHF. The V and J genes are TRBV28 and TRBJ1-6; D is unresolved. V lost 6 bases, J lost 6 bases, and 12 bases lay in between. The CDR3 is 14 residues long. The germline V gene encodes CDR1 MDHEN and CDR2 SYDVKM.

The J gene is TRBJ2-7, the V gene TRBV2; 14 nucleotides align to TRBD2. From germline, CDR1 is SNHLY and CDR2 FYNNEI. The length of the CDR3 is 16 residues. J was trimmed by 7 bases and V by 8 bases; bases with no gene match: 13. The CDR3 is CASRRGTSGSLGEQYF. The CDR3 coding sequence is TGTGCCAGCCGCCGCGGGACTAGCGGGAGTCTTGGGGAGCAGTACTTC.

The chain recombines TRBV9 with TRBJ2-1; 9 bases agree with TRBD2. Germline assignment: CDR1 SGDLS and CDR2 YYNGEE. V was clipped by 0 bases and J by 6 bases; unmatched bases: 13. The CDR3 contains 18 residues. The CDR3: CASSVAGSGSKTRNEQFF. In DNA, the CDR3 is TGTGCCAGCAGCGTAGCTGGTAGCGGGAGTAAAACGCGCAATGAGCAGTTCTTC.

J is TRBJ2-1 and V is TRBV10-1; 7 bases agree with TRBD2. Germline V lookup: CDR1 WNHNN, CDR2 SYGVQD (reference sequence). The V gene end was trimmed by 5 bases and the J gene end by 5 bases; junction bases not matched to a gene: 3. CDR3 size: 13 residues. The CDR3 sequence: CASSRSGHNEQFF. The CDR3 DNA follows: TGCGCCAGCAGTCGTAGCGGGCACAATGAGCAGTTCTTC.

The chain is built from TRBV3-1 (or the pseudogene TRBV3-2) and TRBJ2-3; D may be TRBD2 (8 bases). V dropped 4 bases and J dropped 5 bases, with 22 bases sitting between them. The germline V gene encodes CDR1 LGHDT and CDR2 YNNKEL (reference sequence). CDR3 size: 17 residues. DNA for the CDR3: TGTGCCAGCAGCCGACAGGGTGGAAGCGGGAGTTTAGATACGCAGTATTTT. This gives the protein CASSRQGGSGSLDTQYF.

A single count supports this clone. The gene calls are TRBV10-1 and TRBJ1-1, with 10 bases fitting TRBD1. The CDR3 length is 15 residues. CDR1 is WNHNN, CDR2 SYGVQD, per germline (reference sequence). V gave up 4 bases and J gave up 1 base; unmatched junction bases: 3. The CDR3 DNA sequence: TGCGCCAGCAGTGGAGGGACAGGGGAGAACACTGAAGCTTTCTTT. Residues: CASSGGTGENTEAFF.

This chain links TRBV12-3 or TRBV12-4 with TRBJ2-5; D gene ambiguous. The CDR3 length is 11 residues. V was clipped by 4 bases and J by 4 bases, with 4 bases between them. CDR3 in DNA: TGTGCCAGCAGTTCACTAGAGACCCAGTACTTC. Translation gives CASSSLETQYF.

The CDR3 nucleotides are TGTGCCAGTAGTATCGGCGCGGGATTTAATGAAAAACTGTTTTTT. Amino acids: CASSIGAGFNEKLFF. This chain uses TRBV19 with TRBJ1-4; D unclear. CDR3 size: 15 residues. Trimming pared 3 bases from V and 4 bases from J, leaving 12 bases between. Germline CDR1 is LNHDA and CDR2 is SQIVND (reference sequence).

The chain combines TRBV13 with TRBJ1-3; 10 bases are shared with TRBD1. Germline loops: CDR1 PRHDT, CDR2 FYEKMQ (reference sequence). This CDR3 is 15 amino acids long. Trimming at V came to 5 bases and at J to 3 bases, leaving 4 bases not matched to a gene. This CDR3 is CASSVDRGRGNTIYF. For the CDR3, the DNA is TGTGCCAGCAGCGTAGACAGGGGGCGTGGAAACACCATATATTTT.

The chain combines TRBV6-2 or TRBV6-3 with TRBJ2-5, with 9 bases that match TRBD2. The CDR3 runs 16 residues. J lost 6 bases, V lost 4 bases, and 12 bases had no gene match. Germline V gene lookup returns CDR1 MNHEY and CDR2 SVGEGT. In DNA form, the CDR3 reads TGTGCCAGCAGTTTAGGGCTAGCGGGGCCCTGGAAGACCCAGTACTTC. This sequence encodes CASSLGLAGPWKTQYF.

J is TRBJ2-1 and V is TRBV19; 12 bases agree with TRBD2. The CDR3 has 17 amino acids. V lost 5 bases, J lost 6 bases, and 11 bases stayed unmatched. Germline V CDR1 and CDR2: LNHDA, SQIVND (reference sequence). The CDR3 nucleotides are TGTGCCAGTAGTGTCCGACTAGCGGGGGCACCTTTCAATGAGCAGTTCTTC. Its protein is CASSVRLAGAPFNEQFF.

The chain has TRBV6-5 and TRBJ2-7; 7 bases fit TRBD2. Germline CDR1 reads MNHEY; CDR2 reads SVGAGI. The CDR3 has 16 amino acids. The trim removed 0 bases at V and 0 bases at J, leaving 5 bases unmatched. The CDR3: CASSYSLREPSYEQYF. For the CDR3, the DNA is TGTGCCAGCAGTTACTCGTTGCGGGAGCCCTCCTACGAGCAGTACTTC.

The chain combines TRBV27 with TRBJ2-7, with TRBD1 identical over 9 bases. Trimming cost V 6 bases and J 0 bases; bases outside gene matches: 6. Germline-derived CDR1 and CDR2 are MNHEY and SMNVEV (reference sequence). CDR3 length: 15 residues. CDR3 coding DNA: TGTGCCAGCAGAGGGGACAGGGAGAGCTCCTACGAGCAGTACTTC. It specifies CASRGDRESSYEQYF.

V is TRBV10-1 and J is TRBJ1-5; D unclear. Trimming stripped 4 bases from V and 0 bases from J, with 7 bases between. CDR3 length equals 14 residues. Germline lookup yields CDR1 WNHNN and CDR2 SYGVQD (reference sequence). The chain's CDR3 is CASSAGNSNQPQHF. DNA of the CDR3: TGCGCCAGCAGTGCCGGGAATAGCAATCAGCCCCAGCATTTT.

This clone was found once. The chain links TRBV5-5 to TRBJ2-3; TRBD1 agrees at 7 bases. Germline V gene sequence: CDR1 SGHKS, CDR2 YYEKEE (reference sequence). Germline trimming cut 5 bases from V and 2 bases from J; bases unmatched to any gene: 11. This CDR3 is 16 amino acids long. The DNA of the CDR3 is TGTGCCAGCAGGAAGGGGGCCGCGCAGATCACAGATACGCAGTATTTT. It encodes CASRKGAAQITDTQYF.

This chain uses TRBV2 with TRBJ1-2; perhaps TRBD1 as D (6 bases). The germline V and J ends were trimmed by 3 bases and 0 bases, with 17 bases remaining between them. There are 17 residues in the CDR3. Germline lookup yields CDR1 SNHLY and CDR2 FYNNEI. The CDR3 loop is CASSDGLRQEPNYGYTF. The CDR3 nucleotides read TGTGCCAGCAGTGATGGGTTGAGACAGGAACCTAACTATGGCTACACCTTC.